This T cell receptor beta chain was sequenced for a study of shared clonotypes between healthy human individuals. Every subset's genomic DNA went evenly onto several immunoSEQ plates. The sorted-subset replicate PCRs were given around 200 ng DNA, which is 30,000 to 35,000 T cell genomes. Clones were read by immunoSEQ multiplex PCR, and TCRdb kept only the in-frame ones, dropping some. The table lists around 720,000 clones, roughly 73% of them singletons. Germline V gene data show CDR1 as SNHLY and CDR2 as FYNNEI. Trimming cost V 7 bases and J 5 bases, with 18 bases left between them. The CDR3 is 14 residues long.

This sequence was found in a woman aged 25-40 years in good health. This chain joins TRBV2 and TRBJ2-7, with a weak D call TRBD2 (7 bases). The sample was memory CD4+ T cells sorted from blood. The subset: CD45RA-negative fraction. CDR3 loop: CASNPGGYRHEQYF. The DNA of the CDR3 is TGTGCCAGCAACCCGGGGGGCTATAGGCACGAGCAGTACTTC.